A selection of T cell receptor beta chains follows, all from one sample in a study of blood T cell repertoires in COVID-19. Assay used: immunoSEQ multiplex PCR; TCRdb lists only in-frame clones, some missing. The table lists about 150,000 clones, just under 85% of them singletons. Input material: peripheral blood. The receptors originated from a woman over 75 with COVID-19, enrolled during active disease. Both conserved end residues are part of each CDR3. A D gene is named only where the DNA matches it firmly. Rows may omit the clone size; those that give it use once, few, many or a size class.

j_call: TRBJ1-3
clone_size: .
v_call: TRBV10-3
d_call: TRBD1
cdr3_aa: CAIRSAGGVGNTIYF
cdr3_nt: TGTGCCATCAGATCGGCAGGGGGCGTCGGAAACACCATATATTTT

j_call: TRBJ2-3
clone_size: .
v_call: TRBV5-1
d_call: TRBD1
cdr3_aa: CASAGQGMGDTQYF
cdr3_nt: TGCGCCAGCGCGGGACAGGGGATGGGAGATACGCAGTATTTT

j_call: TRBJ2-1
clone_size: .
v_call: TRBV9
d_call: .
cdr3_aa: CASSLQGGGLNNEQFF
cdr3_nt: TGTGCCAGCAGCCTACAAGGCGGGGGCCTAAACAATGAGCAGTTCTTC

j_call: TRBJ1-4
clone_size: once
v_call: TRBV2
d_call: TRBD1
cdr3_aa: CASTGQGMGSSEKLFF
cdr3_nt: TGTGCCAGCACCGGACAGGGGATGGGGTCTAGTGAAAAACTGTTTTTT

j_call: TRBJ2-7
clone_size: .
v_call: TRBV27
d_call: TRBD2
cdr3_aa: CASSSRTSGSLYFSYEQYF
cdr3_nt: TGTGCCAGCAGTTCCCGGACTAGCGGGAGTCTGTACTTTTCATACGAGCAGTACTTC

j_call: TRBJ2-7
clone_size: .
v_call: TRBV5-8
d_call: .
cdr3_aa: CASSLGQWAGVGEQYF
cdr3_nt: TGTGCCAGCAGCTTGGGTCAGTGGGCAGGTGTGGGCGAGCAGTACTTC

j_call: TRBJ2-4
clone_size: .
v_call: TRBV5-1
d_call: .
cdr3_aa: CASSLGQKLAKNIQYF
cdr3_nt: TGCGCCAGCAGCTTGGGACAGAAACTAGCCAAAAACATTCAGTACTTC

j_call: TRBJ2-2
clone_size: .
v_call: TRBV9
d_call: TRBD2
cdr3_aa: CASSIGLGAGELFF
cdr3_nt: TGTGCCAGCAGCATCGGACTAGGGGCCGGGGAGCTGTTTTTT

j_call: TRBJ2-6
clone_size: .
v_call: TRBV15
d_call: TRBD1
cdr3_aa: CATSRVGTGAAGANVLTF
cdr3_nt: TGTGCCACCAGCAGAGTAGGGACAGGGGCAGCTGGGGCCAACGTCCTGACTTTC

j_call: TRBJ2-2
clone_size: .
v_call: TRBV30
d_call: .
cdr3_aa: CAWSGTGRSNTGELFF
cdr3_nt: TGTGCCTGGAGTGGAACAGGTAGGTCAAACACCGGGGAGCTGTTTTTT

j_call: TRBJ1-2
clone_size: .
v_call: TRBV7-8
d_call: .
cdr3_aa: CASSLQGNYGYTF
cdr3_nt: TGTGCCAGCAGCTTACAGGGGAACTATGGCTACACCTTC

j_call: TRBJ1-2
clone_size: .
v_call: TRBV18
d_call: TRBD1
cdr3_aa: CASSRDRGYYGYTF
cdr3_nt: TGTGCCAGCTCACGGGACAGGGGTTATTATGGCTACACCTTC

j_call: TRBJ2-5
clone_size: once
v_call: TRBV2
d_call: .
cdr3_aa: CASSETGGVGETQYF
cdr3_nt: TGTGCCAGCAGTGAAACCGGGGGAGTGGGGGAGACCCAGTACTTC

j_call: TRBJ2-5
clone_size: .
v_call: TRBV3-1/TRBV3-2
d_call: .
cdr3_aa: CASSLHRPRTEETQYF
cdr3_nt: TGTGCCAGCAGCCTCCACCGGCCGCGGACAGAGGAGACCCAGTACTTC

j_call: TRBJ2-7
clone_size: .
v_call: TRBV6-5
d_call: TRBD1
cdr3_aa: CASRSPGQRYYEQYF
cdr3_nt: TGTGCCAGCAGGTCCCCGGGACAGAGATATTACGAGCAGTACTTC

j_call: TRBJ2-7
clone_size: few
v_call: TRBV23-1
d_call: .
cdr3_aa: CASPQRLAKTYEQYF
cdr3_nt: TGCGCCAGCCCCCAAAGGCTAGCGAAAACCTACGAGCAGTACTTC

j_call: TRBJ1-3
clone_size: .
v_call: TRBV20-1
d_call: TRBD1
cdr3_aa: CSASRGRVDGNTIYF
cdr3_nt: TGCAGTGCTAGTAGGGGGCGGGTGGATGGAAACACCATATATTTT

j_call: TRBJ2-6
clone_size: .
v_call: TRBV7-9
d_call: TRBD1
cdr3_aa: CANSDRGRDVLTF
cdr3_nt: TGTGCCAACTCGGACAGGGGACGAGACGTCCTGACTTTC